This T cell receptor (beta chain) was sequenced during a study of cytomegalovirus exposure and HLA in healthy donors. This clone was found a few times. The antigen remains unidentified. Its ends do not fully match the called genes, so a read error is possible. Primers included in the PCR were 60 Vbeta and 13 Jbeta primers. TCRdb's table, derived via immunoSEQ multiplex PCR, lists solely in-frame clones and lacks some. The profile shows 100,000 or so clones, around 78% of them singletons. Per the germline V gene, CDR1 is SSHAT and CDR2 is FNYEAQ (reference sequence). The CDR3 is 15 amino acids. Whole-study results and caveats: In a later analysis, an Asian-associated ancestry cluster reportedly showed fewer N-insertions than the roughly 710-donor mean. CMV serostatus alone was available as immune exposure information. The classifier was said to identify cytomegalovirus status with high specificity and sensitivity. Cytomegalovirus-associated status was assigned to about 170 TCR beta chains.

The specimen was PBMCs. This receptor was taken from a man aged 40-49 years in good health and CMV-seronegative. This chain links TRBV7-7 with TRBJ2-5; possible D gene TRBD1, 7 bases. The CDR3 DNA reads TGTGCTAGCAGCCCCCAAAACGGAGGGGGCCAGACCCAGTACTTC. This encodes CASSPQNGGGQTQYF.